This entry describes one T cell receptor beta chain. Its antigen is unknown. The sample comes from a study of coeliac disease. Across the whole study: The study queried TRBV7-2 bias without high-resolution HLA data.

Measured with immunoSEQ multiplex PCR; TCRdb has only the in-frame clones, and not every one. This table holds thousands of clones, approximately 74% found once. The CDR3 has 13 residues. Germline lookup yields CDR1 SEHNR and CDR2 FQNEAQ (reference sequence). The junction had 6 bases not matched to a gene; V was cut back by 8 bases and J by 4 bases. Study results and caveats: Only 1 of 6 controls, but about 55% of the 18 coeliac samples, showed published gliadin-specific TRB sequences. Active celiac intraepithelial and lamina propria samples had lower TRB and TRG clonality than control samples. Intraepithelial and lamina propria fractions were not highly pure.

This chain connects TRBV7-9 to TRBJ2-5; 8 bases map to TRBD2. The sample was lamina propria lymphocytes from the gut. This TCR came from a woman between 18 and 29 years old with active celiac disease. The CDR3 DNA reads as TGTGCCAGCCTTAGCGGGGTTGGAGAGACCCAGTACTTC. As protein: CASLSGVGETQYF.